These T cell receptor beta chains were read from a single sample in a study of technical replicates of blood from a few donors. TCRdb's copy holds only in-frame clones and misses some; the assay was immunoSEQ multiplex PCR. The sample carries 50,000 to 70,000 clones, approximately 86% recorded once. Sequencing was done on a sample of PBMCs. These TCRs come from a human donor in good health. Some clones in this sample may be carry-over from other donors' samples. Both conserved end residues are part of each CDR3. The D gene is left open where the match is weak. Clone sizes are given selectively: once, few, many, or a class where the clone is expanded.

TRBV15	.	.	TRBJ1-5	TGTGCCACCAGCAGAACACAGGGAGGCAATCAGCCCCAGCATTTT	CATSRTQGGNQPQHF
TRBV7-7	TRBD1	once	TRBJ2-7	TGTGCCAGCAGCCCGGACAGGGGGGCTCACGAGCAGTACTTC	CASSPDRGAHEQYF
TRBV6-1	.	.	TRBJ2-7	TGTGCCAGCAGTGGGAGCAGGGACGAGCAGTACTTC	CASSGSRDEQYF
TRBV13	TRBD1	.	TRBJ2-3	TGTGCCAGCAGCTCATCTAAGATCCGGGACAGAAACACAGATACGCAGTATTTT	CASSSSKIRDRNTDTQYF
TRBV7-9	TRBD1	.	TRBJ1-5	TGTGCCAGCAGCTCGGGACAGGGGAATCAGCCCCAGCATTTT	CASSSGQGNQPQHF
TRBV6-6	TRBD1	few	TRBJ1-1	TGTGCCAGCAGTACCACAGGGGGGTACACTGAAGCTTTCTTT	CASSTTGGYTEAFF
TRBV5-4	TRBD2	.	TRBJ2-1	TGTGCCAGCAGCCGGGTTACGGGGGGGCCCGCCTACAATGAGCAGTTCTTC	CASSRVTGGPAYNEQFF
TRBV5-1	.	.	TRBJ1-4	TGCGCCAGCAGCACTAGATCCAGCCCGACTAATGAAAAACTGTTTTTT	CASSTRSSPTNEKLFF
TRBV7-2	TRBD2	.	TRBJ2-7	TGTGCCAGCAGCCGGACTAGCGGGCTAAGCTCCTACGAGCAGTACTTC	CASSRTSGLSSYEQYF
TRBV6-1	.	few	TRBJ1-5	TGTGCCAGCGGGGGCTGGGAGAATAGCAATCAGCCCCAGCATTTT	CASGGWENSNQPQHF
TRBV7-9	.	.	TRBJ1-1	TGTGCCAGCAGCTTAGGTGGGCAGAACACTGAAGCTTTCTTT	CASSLGGQNTEAFF
TRBV15	.	once	TRBJ2-3	TGTGCCACAGCCAAAGGGAGGGGGGCGATTAGCACAGATACGCAGTATTTT	CATAKGRGAISTDTQYF
TRBV28	.	.	TRBJ1-6	TGTGCCAGCACGGTAGTACGTGGGCCCTATAATTCACCCCTCCACTTT	CASTVVRGPYNSPLHF
TRBV10-3	TRBD2	.	TRBJ2-5	TGTGCCATCAGTGAGTGGGGGGGTTCTGGGGAGACCCAGTACTTC	CAISEWGGSGETQYF
TRBV9	.	.	TRBJ2-1	TGTGCCAGCAGCGTAACACACACGACCTACAATGAGCAGTTCTTC	CASSVTHTTYNEQFF
TRBV5-4	TRBD1	.	TRBJ1-2	TGTGCCAGCAGACGGGACAGGGGGTATTACCCTGGCTACACCTTC	CASRRDRGYYPGYTF
TRBV2	.	.	TRBJ1-6	TGTGCCAGCAGTGTCAAGGGGTTGAATTCACCCCTCCACTTT	CASSVKGLNSPLHF
TRBV15	TRBD1	few	TRBJ1-1	TGTGCCACCAGCAGAGATAAGGATGCAGGGGGCAAAGCTTTCTTT	CATSRDKDAGGKAFF
TRBV7-2	.	few	TRBJ1-1	TGTGCCAGCAGCCCCCGGGGGAAGAACACTGAAGCTTTCTTT	CASSPRGKNTEAFF
TRBV7-2	TRBD1	.	TRBJ2-3	TGTGCCAGCAGGGACAGGCCTGACCTCGCAGATACGCAGTATTTT	CASRDRPDLADTQYF
TRBV7-8	TRBD1	.	TRBJ1-2	TGTGCCAGCAGCCGGCCGGACAGGGGCTATGGCTACACCTTC	CASSRPDRGYGYTF
TRBV5-1	TRBD2	few	TRBJ2-1	TGCGCCAGCAGCTTCACCCTAAAGACTAGCGGGGGGGCCCTAGGGCAGTTCTTC	CASSFTLKTSGGALGQFF
TRBV7-9	.	.	TRBJ1-1	TGTGCCAGCAGCCCGGGCAGGGGCGGGTACACTGAAGCTTTCTTT	CASSPGRGGYTEAFF
TRBV7-9	.	few	TRBJ2-2	TGTGCCAGCAGCTTGTTCCAGGGGTCCGGGGAGCTGTTTTTT	CASSLFQGSGELFF
TRBV4-3	.	.	TRBJ2-1	TGCGCCAGCAGCCAAGATCGGGGGATTGATGAGCAGTTCTTC	CASSQDRGIDEQFF
TRBV7-2	TRBD2	.	TRBJ2-1	TGTGCCAGCAGCTTATTAACGACTAGCGGGAGGCATGGCAATGAGCAGTTCTTC	CASSLLTTSGRHGNEQFF
TRBV20-1	.	.	TRBJ2-3	TGCAGTGCTAGAGATCGGAGGACGCAGTATTTT	CSARDRRTQYF
TRBV7-2	TRBD2	.	TRBJ2-1	TGTGCCAGCAGCGCCAGCGGGAGTGCCTACAATGAGCAGTTCTTC	CASSASGSAYNEQFF
TRBV5-1	TRBD1	.	TRBJ1-2	TGCGCCAGCAGCTCAGGACAGGGAAACCCCTATGGCTACACCTTC	CASSSGQGNPYGYTF
TRBV6-1	.	.	TRBJ1-2	TGTGCCAGCAGTGAAGCCCAAAGTGGGACATCCGGCTACACCTTC	CASSEAQSGTSGYTF
TRBV9	.	.	TRBJ2-6	TGTGCCAGCAGCGTAGAGTTCGGGCAGGGGGGCTCTGGGGCCAACGTCCTGACTTTC	CASSVEFGQGGSGANVLTF
TRBV19	TRBD1	.	TRBJ1-2	TGTGCCAGTAGTCTCGGGACAGGCCGGGCGGTCTATGGCTACACCTTC	CASSLGTGRAVYGYTF
TRBV5-5	.	once	TRBJ2-5	TGTGCCAGCAGCTTGTCCATCGGGTTAGTGGAGACCCAGTACTTC	CASSLSIGLVETQYF
TRBV4-3	.	.	TRBJ1-1	TGCGCCAGCAGCCAAGGGTCCCGGGGAACTGAAGCTTTCTTT	CASSQGSRGTEAFF
TRBV11-3	.	.	TRBJ2-1	TGTGCCAGCAGCCCGAGGGCCGCGGGCCCCAGGGGTAATGAGCAGTTCTTC	CASSPRAAGPRGNEQFF
TRBV27	TRBD1	.	TRBJ1-2	TGTGCCTCTTTTTCTGGGACAGCAAACAATCCCTATGGCTACACCTTC	CASFSGTANNPYGYTF
TRBV2	.	.	TRBJ1-2	TGTGCCAGCAGTGAGGTAGTGTCATCTGGCTACACCTTC	CASSEVVSSGYTF
TRBV7-2	TRBD1	.	TRBJ1-5	TGTGCCAGCAGCCTCGGGACAGGGGTTGGGCAGCCCCAGCATTTT	CASSLGTGVGQPQHF
TRBV6-5	.	.	TRBJ2-6	TGTGCCAGCAGTTCTTCTCCTGGGGCCAACGTCCTGACTTTC	CASSSSPGANVLTF
TRBV7-6	.	.	TRBJ1-1	TGTGCCAGCAGCTTAGTTTGGGGCGGGGACACTGAAGCTTTCTTT	CASSLVWGGDTEAFF
TRBV5-5	.	.	TRBJ1-2	TGTGCCAGCAGCTTTTGGGCAGGGGACTATGGCTACACCTTC	CASSFWAGDYGYTF
TRBV10-3	TRBD1	.	TRBJ1-2	TGTGCCATCAGTCCGGGACAGACCTATGGCTACACCTTC	CAISPGQTYGYTF
TRBV11-2	TRBD2	.	TRBJ2-7	TGTGCCAGCAGCTTAGGGCGGACTAGCGGGAGAGGAGGGTACGAGCAGTACTTC	CASSLGRTSGRGGYEQYF
TRBV7-6	TRBD2	.	TRBJ2-3	TGTGCCAGCAGCTTAATTTCCAGCGGGAAAAGCACAGATACGCAGTATTTT	CASSLISSGKSTDTQYF
TRBV7-2	TRBD2	.	TRBJ2-1	TGTGCCAGCAGCCGTGGCGGGCTAGCGGGGGCAATTGAGCAGTTCTTC	CASSRGGLAGAIEQFF
TRBV4-3	.	.	TRBJ2-1	TGCGCCAGCAGCCAGGAATCCTTCTGGGGGGAGGACTACAATGAGCAGTTCTTC	CASSQESFWGEDYNEQFF
TRBV27	.	.	TRBJ1-6	TGTGCCAGCAGTCAGCAGCGACTCAATAATTCACCCCTCCACTTT	CASSQQRLNNSPLHF
TRBV19	TRBD1	.	TRBJ1-6	TGTGCCAGTAGTATAGCCGGGACAGGGGGCGGTTCACCCCTCCACTTT	CASSIAGTGGGSPLHF
TRBV7-9	TRBD1	few	TRBJ1-2	TGTGCCAGCAGAAGTCCCGGGACAGGGGCCGGGGCTGGCTACACCTTC	CASRSPGTGAGAGYTF
TRBV18	.	.	TRBJ2-2	TGTGCCAGCTCCTCGTCCGGGTTCACCGGGGAGCTGTTTTTT	CASSSSGFTGELFF
TRBV4-3	.	.	TRBJ1-2	TGCGCCAGCAGCCAAGATAGGGCAGGGGCGGGGGTAGGCTACACCTTC	CASSQDRAGAGVGYTF
TRBV28	.	few	TRBJ1-3	TGTGCCAGCAGTCGAAGAGCTATCTCTGGAAACACCATATATTTT	CASSRRAISGNTIYF
TRBV19	.	.	TRBJ2-5	TGTGCCAGTAGTACTCCAGGGGTAGAGACCCAGTACTTC	CASSTPGVETQYF
TRBV18	.	once	TRBJ1-1	TGTGCCAGCTCTCCAGCACCTCCGGGGGAGAACACTGAAGCTTTCTTT	CASSPAPPGENTEAFF
TRBV4-1	TRBD2	few	TRBJ2-3	TGCGCCAGCAGCCGCGGGGGACTAGCGGGGCTCACAGATACGCAGTATTTT	CASSRGGLAGLTDTQYF